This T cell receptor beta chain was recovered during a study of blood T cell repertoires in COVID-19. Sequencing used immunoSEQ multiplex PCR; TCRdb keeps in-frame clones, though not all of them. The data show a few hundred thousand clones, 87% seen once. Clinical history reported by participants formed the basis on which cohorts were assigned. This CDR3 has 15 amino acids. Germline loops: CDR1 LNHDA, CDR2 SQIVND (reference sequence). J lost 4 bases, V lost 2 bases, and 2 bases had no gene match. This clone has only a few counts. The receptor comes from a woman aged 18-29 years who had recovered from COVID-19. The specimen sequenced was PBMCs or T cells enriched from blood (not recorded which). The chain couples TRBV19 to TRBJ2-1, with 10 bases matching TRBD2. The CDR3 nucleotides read TGTGCCAGTAGTATAAGCGGGGGGGTGTACAATGAGCAGTTCTTC. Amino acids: CASSISGGVYNEQFF.